This T cell receptor (beta chain) derives from a study of OX40 agonist ivuxolimab in advanced cancers. General notes on the study: Ivuxolimab, which targeted the costimulatory receptor OX40 (CD134), was an agonistic, fully human IgG2 monoclonal antibody. The point of sequencing TCRbeta in the periphery was to test whether ivuxolimab changed TCR sequence diversity and drove clonal T-cell expansion. The monotherapy dose-escalation portion (N = 52 patients) of the phase I ivuxolimab trial is reported in the paper. Prior anti-PD-1, anti-PD-L1 or anti-CTLA-4 therapy was permitted, and checkpoint inhibitors had been received by roughly 42% of dose-escalation patients. In the dose-escalation cohort, roughly 80% of patients were male, and the mean age was approximately 60 years, with a range of about 23 to 85. Three dose-escalation patients achieved partial responses, one with hepatocellular carcinoma and two with cutaneous melanoma. Of the approximately 50 dose-escalation patients, hepatocellular carcinoma was present in about 20, melanoma in some 15, renal cell carcinoma in 9 and head and neck cancer in 9. Intravenous ivuxolimab was administered to patients every 2 weeks at six dose levels: 0.01, 0.1, 0.3, 1.5, 3 and 10 mg/kg. What the work shows at the level of the full study, not this receptor alone: After ivuxolimab, expanded clones were on average more numerous among CD8+ T cells than among CD4+ T cells. Low levels of normalized T-cell clonal expansion were also seen in some patients who did not respond. Clonal expansion of both CD4+ and CD8+ blood T cells was observed from baseline to week 6 at doses 0.1 to 3.0 mg/kg. Partial responders in the 0.1-3.0 mg/kg groups had among the lowest normalized peripheral clonal expansion, especially among CD8+ T cells. The antigen specificity of the clonally expanded peripheral T cells was not determined.

Patients with autoimmune disease history or receiving systemic immunosuppression were excluded from the trial. In every dose cohort, peripheral blood was drawn for TCR sequencing at baseline, cycle 4 day 1, and cycle 7 day 1. The samples were drawn from a first-in-human, open-label, multicenter phase I dose-escalation trial of ivuxolimab. The trial enrolled adults with locally advanced or metastatic head and neck squamous cell, hepatocellular, melanoma or renal cell carcinoma. Before TCR sequencing, CD4+ T cells and CD8+ T cells were sorted from peripheral blood as separate populations. As regards this clone: Which antigen it targets is not known. No much larger clonotype is one base removed from it; base qualities were not supplied.

CDR1 SGHTA and CDR2 FQGNSA are derived from the germline V gene. V ends up 1 base short and J 2 bases short, with an unmatched junction base count of 7. The CDR3 starts with the cysteine, ends with the phenylalanine, and has 17 residues. Solely the CDR3 DNA is kept, with 51 bases framed from the first base. For sequencing of the TCRbeta CDR3 region, genomic DNA was extracted from the sorted cells. The immunoSEQ Assay was used to sequence the TCRbeta CDR3 regions. Imported from immuneACCESS, the table was reduced by TCRdb to in-frame sequences with V and J called. These copies leave out some clones; in studies compared against another copy, an unresolved V gene accounts for under half, and the cause of the remainder is not known. Within this sample are roughly 100,000 clones, with roughly four fifths of them counted one time only. Of the sample, almost 1.5% falls within the top ten clones.

The TCR sequence derives from an adult with an advanced solid tumor such as melanoma, head and neck, liver or kidney cancer. The chain couples TRBV7-2 to TRBJ2-1, and TRBD2 matches 8 of the central bases. The source material was CD4+ or CD8+ T cells sorted from blood, sampled in a trial of the OX40 agonist ivuxolimab. The CDR3 protein sequence reads: CASSLGGSGGTYNEQFF. The nucleotide sequence is given as TGTGCCAGCAGCTTAGGAGGGTCGGGAGGGACCTACAATGAGCAGTTCTTC.